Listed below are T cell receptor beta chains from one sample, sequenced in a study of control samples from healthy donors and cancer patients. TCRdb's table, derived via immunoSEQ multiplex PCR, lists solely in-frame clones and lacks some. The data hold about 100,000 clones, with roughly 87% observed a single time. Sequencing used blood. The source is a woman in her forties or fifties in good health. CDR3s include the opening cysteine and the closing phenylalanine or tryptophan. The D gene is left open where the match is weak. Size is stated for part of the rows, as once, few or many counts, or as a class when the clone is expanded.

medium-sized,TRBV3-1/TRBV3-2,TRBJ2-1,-,TGTGCCAGCAGCCCGACCGACCGTCTCTCCTACAATGAGCAGTTCTTC,CASSPTDRLSYNEQFF
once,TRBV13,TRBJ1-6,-,TGTGCCAGCAGCTCAACGGGGCTTACAGGGACCCAGTCACCCCTCCACTTT,CASSSTGLTGTQSPLHF
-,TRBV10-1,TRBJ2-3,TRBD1,TGCGCCAGCAGGGCCGGGACAGGACTAACAGATACGCAGTATTTT,CASRAGTGLTDTQYF
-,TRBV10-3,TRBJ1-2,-,TGTGCCAATTCGGACAGCGTCAACTATGGCTACACCTTC,CANSDSVNYGYTF
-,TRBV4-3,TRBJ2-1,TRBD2,TGCGCCAGCAGCCAATCTTTGTCTAGCGGGCCGGGCTTGGAGCAGTTCTTC,CASSQSLSSGPGLEQFF
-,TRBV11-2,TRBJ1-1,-,TGTGCCAGCAGCTTCCTCGGGGGTCGAACTGAAGCTTTCTTT,CASSFLGGRTEAFF
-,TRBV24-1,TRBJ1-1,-,TGTGCCACCCACGCGGGGGGAGAAGAGGTCGAAGCTTTCTTT,CATHAGGEEVEAFF
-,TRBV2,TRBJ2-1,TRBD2,TGTGCCAGCAGAGCCGGGACTAGCGGGGGGGGATACAATGAGCAGTTCTTC,CASRAGTSGGGYNEQFF
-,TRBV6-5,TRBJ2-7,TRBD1,TGTGCCAGCAGTTACCGGGACAGGGGCTACGAGCAGTACTTC,CASSYRDRGYEQYF
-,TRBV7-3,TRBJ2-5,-,TGTGCCAGCAGCTTACGTGGTAGGGAAGAGACCCAGTACTTC,CASSLRGREETQYF
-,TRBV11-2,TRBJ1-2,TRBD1,TGTGCCAGCAGCCTCGGGACAGCCTATGGCTACACCTTC,CASSLGTAYGYTF
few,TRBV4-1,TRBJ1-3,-,TGCGCCAGCAGCCACCAAACAGGGCACTCTGGAAACACCATATATTTT,CASSHQTGHSGNTIYF
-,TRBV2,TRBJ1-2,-,TGTGCCAGCAGTGAGCAGGGAAGCGGCTACACCTTC,CASSEQGSGYTF
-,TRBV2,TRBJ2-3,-,TGTGCCAGCAGCGCTACAGGAAGCACAGATACGCAGTATTTT,CASSATGSTDTQYF
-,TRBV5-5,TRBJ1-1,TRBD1,TGTGCCAGCAGCCCAGAGGGGGCCCGAAACACTGAAGCTTTCTTT,CASSPEGARNTEAFF
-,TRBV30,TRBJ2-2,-,TGTGCCTGTTTTCCTGGGCGGGCCGGGGAGCTGTTTTTT,CACFPGRAGELFF
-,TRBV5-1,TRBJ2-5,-,TGCGCCAGCAGCTTACATCGCCAAGAGACCCAGTACTTC,CASSLHRQETQYF
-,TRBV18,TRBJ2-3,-,TGTGCCAGCTCACTCTTAGCGGTCACAGATACGCAGTATTTT,CASSLLAVTDTQYF
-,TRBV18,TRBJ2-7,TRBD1,TGTGCCAGCTCACCACTCGGACAGGGGCTTTCTTACGAGCAGTACTTC,CASSPLGQGLSYEQYF
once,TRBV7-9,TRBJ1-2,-,TGTGCCAGCAGCTTAGATAGTAGGATCTGGGGCTACACCTTC,CASSLDSRIWGYTF
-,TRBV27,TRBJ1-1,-,TGTGCCAGCAGCCCGACCCGAAGGGACACTGAAGCTTTCTTT,CASSPTRRDTEAFF
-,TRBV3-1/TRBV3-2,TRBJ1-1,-,TGTGCCAGCAGCCAAAGGACAGCTAACACTGAAGCTTTCTTT,CASSQRTANTEAFF
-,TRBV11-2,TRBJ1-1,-,TGTGCCAGCAGCTTATTGGGGTATGGAGCTTTCTTT,CASSLLGYGAFF
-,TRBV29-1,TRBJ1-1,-,TGCAGCGTTGCCAACATCATGAACACTGAAGCTTTCTTT,CSVANIMNTEAFF
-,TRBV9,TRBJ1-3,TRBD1,TGTGCCAGCAGCGTAGCACAGGGGGTTGGTGGAAACACCATATATTTT,CASSVAQGVGGNTIYF
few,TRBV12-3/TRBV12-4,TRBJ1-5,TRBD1,TGTGCCAGCAGACAAGGGGGCCAGCCCCAGCATTTT,CASRQGGQPQHF
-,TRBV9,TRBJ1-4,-,TGTGCCAGCAGCGTAGTCGGAGGGGGGGAAAAACTGTTTTTT,CASSVVGGGEKLFF
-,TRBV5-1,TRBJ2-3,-,TGCGCCAGCAGCCATGAGGCGGGGGCAACAGATACGCAGTATTTT,CASSHEAGATDTQYF
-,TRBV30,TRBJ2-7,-,TGTGCCGGGCGGGGGCCCTACGAGCAGTACTTC,CAGRGPYEQYF
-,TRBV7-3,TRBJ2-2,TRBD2,TGTGCCAGCAGCCCTAGCGGGAGGTACACCGGGGAGCTGTTTTTT,CASSPSGRYTGELFF
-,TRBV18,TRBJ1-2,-,TGTGCCAGCTCACCTACCACTGGCAGCCCCTATGGCTACACCTTC,CASSPTTGSPYGYTF
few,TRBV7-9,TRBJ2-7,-,TGTGCCAGCAGCTTAGCGCAGGTTAGTGGTGTCGAGCAGTACTTC,CASSLAQVSGVEQYF
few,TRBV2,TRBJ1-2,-,TGTGCCAGCGGGTTATCCGTCTATGGCTACACCTTC,CASGLSVYGYTF
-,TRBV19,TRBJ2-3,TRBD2,TGTGCCAGTGCCGCCCCGGGACTAGGTGGGGATACGCAGTATTTT,CASAAPGLGGDTQYF
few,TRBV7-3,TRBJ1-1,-,TGTGCCAGCAGCTTGGCTTTACGGGGGGCTGAAGCTTTCTTT,CASSLALRGAEAFF
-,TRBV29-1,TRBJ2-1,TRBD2,TGCAGCGTGATGGGACTAGCGCGGCTAGGGCAGTTCTTC,CSVMGLARLGQFF
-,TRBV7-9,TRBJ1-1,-,TGTGCCAGCAGCTTAGTAGCGAACACTGAAGCTTTCTTT,CASSLVANTEAFF
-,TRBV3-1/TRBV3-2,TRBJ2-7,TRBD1,TGTGCCAGCAGCCATCCCGAGACAGGGGGAGGCCTGGAGCAGTACTTC,CASSHPETGGGLEQYF
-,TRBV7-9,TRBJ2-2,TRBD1,TGTGCCAGCAGCTTAGGACAGGGGGCCGGGGAGCTGTTTTTT,CASSLGQGAGELFF
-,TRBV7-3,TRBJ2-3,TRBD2,TGTGCCAGCAGCTTACGAGCGGGAGGATTATCCGATACGCAGTATTTT,CASSLRAGGLSDTQYF
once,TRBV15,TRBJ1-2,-,TGTGCCACCAGCAGAGATCGAGGGTCGGATGGCTACACCTTC,CATSRDRGSDGYTF
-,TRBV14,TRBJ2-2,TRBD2,TGTGCCAGCAGCCAAGCAAAACTAGCGGGCCCTGTCACCGGGGAGCTGTTTTTT,CASSQAKLAGPVTGELFF